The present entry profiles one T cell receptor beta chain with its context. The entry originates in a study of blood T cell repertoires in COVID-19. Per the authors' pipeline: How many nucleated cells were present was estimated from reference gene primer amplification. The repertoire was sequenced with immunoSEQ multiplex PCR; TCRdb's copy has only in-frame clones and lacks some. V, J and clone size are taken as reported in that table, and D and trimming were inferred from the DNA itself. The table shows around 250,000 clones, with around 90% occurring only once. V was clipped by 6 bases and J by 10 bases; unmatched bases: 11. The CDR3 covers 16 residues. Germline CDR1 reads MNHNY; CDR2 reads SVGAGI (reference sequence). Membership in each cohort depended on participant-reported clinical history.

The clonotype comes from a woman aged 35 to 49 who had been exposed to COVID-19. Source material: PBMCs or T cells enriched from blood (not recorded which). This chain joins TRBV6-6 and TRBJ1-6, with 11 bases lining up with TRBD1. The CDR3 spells CASSQMTGTGGSPLHF. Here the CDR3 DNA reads TGTGCCAGCAGCCAGATGACCGGGACAGGGGGATCACCCCTCCACTTT.